The source of this TCR beta chain is a study of T cell responses to AZD1222 COVID-19 vaccine. The repertoire was sequenced with immunoSEQ multiplex PCR; TCRdb's copy has only in-frame clones and lacks some. There are tens of thousands of clones in the sample; around 81% occur only once, and about 27% lies in the top ten. The length of the CDR3 is 15 residues. The V end was cut by 0 bases, the J end by 0 bases, with 8 bases between. Germline V gene data show CDR1 as SGHVS and CDR2 as FQNEAQ. A few counts support this clone. This chain links TRBV7-8 with TRBJ1-2; maybe TRBD1 (5 bases). This receptor was taken from an adult who received the AZD1222 COVID-19 vaccine. Sequenced material: peripheral blood, taken 28 days after the second AZD1222 dose. DNA for the CDR3: TGTGCCAGCAGCTTAGCAACAGGAGCTAACTATGGCTACACCTTC. As protein: CASSLATGANYGYTF.